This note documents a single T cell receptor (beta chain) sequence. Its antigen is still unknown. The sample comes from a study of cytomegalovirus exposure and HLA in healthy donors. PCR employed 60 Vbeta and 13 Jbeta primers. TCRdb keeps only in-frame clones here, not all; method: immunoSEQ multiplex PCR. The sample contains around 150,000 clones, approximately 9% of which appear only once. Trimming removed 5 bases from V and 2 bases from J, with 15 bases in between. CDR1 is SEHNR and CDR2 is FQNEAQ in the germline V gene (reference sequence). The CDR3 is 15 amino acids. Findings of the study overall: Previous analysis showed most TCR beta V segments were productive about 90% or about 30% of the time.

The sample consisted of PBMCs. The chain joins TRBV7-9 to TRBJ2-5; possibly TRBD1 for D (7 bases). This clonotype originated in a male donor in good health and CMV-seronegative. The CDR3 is CASSRGGGPQETQYF. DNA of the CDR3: TGTGCCAGCAGCCGAGGAGGGGGCCCGCAAGAGACCCAGTACTTC.